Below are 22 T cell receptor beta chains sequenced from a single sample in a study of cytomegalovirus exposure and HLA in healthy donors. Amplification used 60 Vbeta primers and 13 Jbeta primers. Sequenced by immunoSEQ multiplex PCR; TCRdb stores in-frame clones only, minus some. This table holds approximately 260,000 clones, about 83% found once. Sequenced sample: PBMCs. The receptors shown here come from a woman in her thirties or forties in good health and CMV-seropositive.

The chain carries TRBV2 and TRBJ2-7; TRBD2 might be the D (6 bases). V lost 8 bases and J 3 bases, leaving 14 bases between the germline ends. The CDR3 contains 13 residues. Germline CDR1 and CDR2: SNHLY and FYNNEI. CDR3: CASSGGVLYEQYF. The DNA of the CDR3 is TGTGCCAGCTCTGGAGGGGTACTCTACGAGCAGTACTTC.

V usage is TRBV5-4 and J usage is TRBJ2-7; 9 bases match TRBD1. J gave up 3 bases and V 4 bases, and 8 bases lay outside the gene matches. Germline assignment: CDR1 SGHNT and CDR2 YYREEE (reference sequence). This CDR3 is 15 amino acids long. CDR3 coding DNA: TGTGCCAGCAGCGCACAGGGGGCGCTTCGCTACGAGCAGTACTTC. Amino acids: CASSAQGALRYEQYF.

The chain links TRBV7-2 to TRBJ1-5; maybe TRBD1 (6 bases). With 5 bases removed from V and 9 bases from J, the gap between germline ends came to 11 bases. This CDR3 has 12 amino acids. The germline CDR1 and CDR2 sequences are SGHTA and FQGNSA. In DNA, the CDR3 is TGTGCCAGCAGCCTAAGGGGGGGGCCCCAGCATTTT. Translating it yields CASSLRGGPQHF.

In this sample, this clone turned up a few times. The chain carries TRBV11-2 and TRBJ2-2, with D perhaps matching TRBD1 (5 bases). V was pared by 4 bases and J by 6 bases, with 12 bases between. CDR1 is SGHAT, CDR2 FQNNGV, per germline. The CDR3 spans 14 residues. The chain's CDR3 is CASSWSGYPGELFF. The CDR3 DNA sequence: TGTGCCAGCAGCTGGTCAGGGTACCCCGGGGAGCTGTTTTTT.

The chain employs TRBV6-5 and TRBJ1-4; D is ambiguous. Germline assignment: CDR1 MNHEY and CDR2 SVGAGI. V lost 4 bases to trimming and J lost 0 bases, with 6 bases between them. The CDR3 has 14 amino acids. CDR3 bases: TGTGCCAGCAGTTCTACGTCAACTAATGAAAAACTGTTTTTT. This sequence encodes CASSSTSTNEKLFF.

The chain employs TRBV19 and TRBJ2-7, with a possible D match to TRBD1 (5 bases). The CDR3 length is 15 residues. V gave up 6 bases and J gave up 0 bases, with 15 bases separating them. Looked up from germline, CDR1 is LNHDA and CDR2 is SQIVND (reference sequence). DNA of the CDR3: TGTGCCAGTAGCAATAAAGGGGAAAGCTCCTACGAGCAGTACTTC. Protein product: CASSNKGESSYEQYF.

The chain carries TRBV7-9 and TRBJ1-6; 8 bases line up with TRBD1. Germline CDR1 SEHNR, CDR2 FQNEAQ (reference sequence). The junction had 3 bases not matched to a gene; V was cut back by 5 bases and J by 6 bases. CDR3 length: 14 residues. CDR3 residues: CASSVGQVNSPLHF. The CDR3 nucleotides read TGTGCCAGCAGCGTGGGACAGGTTAATTCACCCCTCCACTTT.

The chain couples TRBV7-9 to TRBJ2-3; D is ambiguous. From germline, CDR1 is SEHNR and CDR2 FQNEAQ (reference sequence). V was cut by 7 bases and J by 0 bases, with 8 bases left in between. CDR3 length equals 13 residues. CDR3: CASTLESTDTQYF. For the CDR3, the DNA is TGTGCCAGCACTCTAGAGAGCACAGATACGCAGTATTTT. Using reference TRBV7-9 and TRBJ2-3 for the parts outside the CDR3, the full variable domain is DTGVSQNPRHKITKRGQNVTFRCDPISEHNRLYWYRQTLGQGPEFLTYFQNEAQLEKSRLLSDRFSAERPKGSFSTLEIQRTEQGDSAMYLCASTLESTDTQYFGPGTRLTVL.

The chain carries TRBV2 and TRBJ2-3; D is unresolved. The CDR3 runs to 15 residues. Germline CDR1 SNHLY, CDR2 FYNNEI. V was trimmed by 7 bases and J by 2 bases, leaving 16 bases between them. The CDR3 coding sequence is TGTGCCAGCACCCAACCCCTACGCGCCACAGATACGCAGTATTTT. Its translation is CASTQPLRATDTQYF.

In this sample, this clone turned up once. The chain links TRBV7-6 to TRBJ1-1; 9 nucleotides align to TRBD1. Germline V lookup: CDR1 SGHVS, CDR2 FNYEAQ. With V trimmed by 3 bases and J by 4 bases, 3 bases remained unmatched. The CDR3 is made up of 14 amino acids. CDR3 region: CASSLGQGTTEAFF. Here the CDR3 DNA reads TGTGCCAGCAGCTTGGGACAGGGAACCACTGAAGCTTTCTTT.

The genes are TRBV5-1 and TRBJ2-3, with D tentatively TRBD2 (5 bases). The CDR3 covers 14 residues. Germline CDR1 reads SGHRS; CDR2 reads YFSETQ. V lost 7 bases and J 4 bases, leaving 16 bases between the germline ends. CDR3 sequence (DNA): TGCGCCAGCGGGCAGGAGCCGGAGGCAGATACGCAGTATTTT. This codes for CASGQEPEADTQYF.

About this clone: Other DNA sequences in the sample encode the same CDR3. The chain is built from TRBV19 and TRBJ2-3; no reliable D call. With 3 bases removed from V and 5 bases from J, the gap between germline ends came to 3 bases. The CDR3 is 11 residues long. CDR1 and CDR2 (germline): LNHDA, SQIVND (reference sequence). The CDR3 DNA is TGTGCCAGTAGTATCCTAGATACGCAGTATTTT. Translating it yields CASSILDTQYF.

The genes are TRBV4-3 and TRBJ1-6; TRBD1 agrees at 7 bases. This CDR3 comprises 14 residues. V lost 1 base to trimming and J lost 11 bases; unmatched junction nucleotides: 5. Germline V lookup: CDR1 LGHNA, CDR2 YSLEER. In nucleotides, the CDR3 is TGCGCCAGCAGCCAAGGGGACAGCTTTACACCCCTCCACTTT. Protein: CASSQGDSFTPLHF.

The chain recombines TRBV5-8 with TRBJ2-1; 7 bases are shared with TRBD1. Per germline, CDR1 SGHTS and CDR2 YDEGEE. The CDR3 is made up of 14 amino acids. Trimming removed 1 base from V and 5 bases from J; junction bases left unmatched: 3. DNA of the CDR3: TGTGCCAGCAGCTTGCGACAGGGTAACAATGAGCAGTTCTTC. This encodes CASSLRQGNNEQFF.

CDR3 region: CSAHRDRAETQYF. The CDR3 bases are TGCAGCGCTCATAGGGACAGGGCTGAGACCCAGTACTTC. The V and J genes are TRBV29-1 and TRBJ2-5; TRBD1 aligns across 9 bases. J was trimmed by 5 bases and V by 7 bases; bases with no gene match: 8. CDR3 size: 13 residues. Germline V CDR1 and CDR2: SQVTM, ANQGSEA.

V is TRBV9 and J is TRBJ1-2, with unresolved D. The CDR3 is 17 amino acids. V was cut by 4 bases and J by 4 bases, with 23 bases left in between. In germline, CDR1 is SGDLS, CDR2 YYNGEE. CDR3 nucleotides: TGTGCCAGCAGCCCCTCCATATCGACGGAGCTGGGCTATGGCTACACCTTC. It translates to CASSPSISTELGYGYTF.

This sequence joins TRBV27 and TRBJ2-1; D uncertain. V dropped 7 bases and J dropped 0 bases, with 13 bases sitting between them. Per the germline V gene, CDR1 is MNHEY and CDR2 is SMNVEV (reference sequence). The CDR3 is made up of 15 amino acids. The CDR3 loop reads CASTRSVSSYNEQFF. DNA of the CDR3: TGTGCCAGCACCCGTTCCGTGAGCTCCTACAATGAGCAGTTCTTC.

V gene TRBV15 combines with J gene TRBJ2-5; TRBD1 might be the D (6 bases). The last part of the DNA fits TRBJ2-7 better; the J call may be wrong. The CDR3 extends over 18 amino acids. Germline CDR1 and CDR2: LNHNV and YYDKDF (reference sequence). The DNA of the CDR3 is TGTGCCACCAGCAGAGATCTAAACCCCGGAGTAGGGGGCTACGAGCAGTACTTC. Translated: CATSRDLNPGVGGYEQYF.

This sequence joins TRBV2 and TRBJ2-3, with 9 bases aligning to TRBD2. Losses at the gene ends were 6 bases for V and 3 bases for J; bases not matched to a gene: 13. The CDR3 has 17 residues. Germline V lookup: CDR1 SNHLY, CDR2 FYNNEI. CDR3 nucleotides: TGTGCCAGCAGAGAAACCGCTAGCGGGATTATGACAGATACGCAGTATTTT. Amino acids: CASRETASGIMTDTQYF.

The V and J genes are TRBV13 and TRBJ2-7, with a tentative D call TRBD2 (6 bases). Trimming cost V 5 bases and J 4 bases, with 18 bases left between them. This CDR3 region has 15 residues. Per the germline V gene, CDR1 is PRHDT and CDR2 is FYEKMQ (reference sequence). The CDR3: CASSLGGITVYEQYF. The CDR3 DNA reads TGTGCCAGCAGCCTTGGGGGGATAACAGTTTACGAGCAGTACTTC.

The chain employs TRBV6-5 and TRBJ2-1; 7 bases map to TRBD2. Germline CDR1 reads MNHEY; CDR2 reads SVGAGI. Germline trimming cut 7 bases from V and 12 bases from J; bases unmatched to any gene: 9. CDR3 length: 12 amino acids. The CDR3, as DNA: TGTGCCAGCAACTCCGGGGGAGGGGTGCAGTTCTTC. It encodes CASNSGGGVQFF.

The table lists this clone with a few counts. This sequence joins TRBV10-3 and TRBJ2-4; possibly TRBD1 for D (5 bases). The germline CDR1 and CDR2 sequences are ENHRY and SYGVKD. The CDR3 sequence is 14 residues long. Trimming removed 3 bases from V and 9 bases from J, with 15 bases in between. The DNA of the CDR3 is TGTGCCATCAGTGATGGGCAGGGCGCTAGCATTCAGTACTTC. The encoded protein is CAISDGQGASIQYF.